Presented here are 29 T cell receptor beta chains from one specimen sequenced in a study of T cell responses to AZD1222 COVID-19 vaccine. The repertoire was sequenced with immunoSEQ multiplex PCR; TCRdb's copy has only in-frame clones and lacks some. The table shows some 140,000 clones, with about nine tenths occurring only once. The sequencing here drew on peripheral blood, taken on day 0 of AZD1222 vaccination. Receptors originate from an adult in good health.

The CDR3 loop reads CASSSRDRIADTEAFF. CDR3 in DNA: TGTGCCAGCTCTTCCAGGGACAGAATCGCGGACACTGAAGCTTTCTTT. The chain uses TRBV18 and TRBJ1-1; 7 positions agree with TRBD1. The CDR3 is 16 amino acids. After removal of 6 bases from V and 3 bases from J, the junction contained 13 bases not matched to a gene. Germline V gene lookup returns CDR1 KGHSH and CDR2 LQKENI.

The chain combines TRBV4-3 with TRBJ2-7, with 7 bases fitting TRBD2. Germline CDR1 LGHNA, CDR2 YSLEER. The CDR3 runs 17 residues. V was clipped by 0 bases and J by 4 bases; unmatched bases: 12. CDR3 DNA: TGCGCCAGCAGCCAAGACGGCTTGGCGGGGGAAGCTTACGAGCAGTACTTC. This codes for CASSQDGLAGEAYEQYF.

This rearrangement joins TRBV6-2 or TRBV6-3 to TRBJ1-1, with D hard to call. V gave up 3 bases and J gave up 4 bases, with 6 bases separating them. There are 12 residues in the CDR3. Germline-derived CDR1 and CDR2 are MNHEY and SVGEGT. Here the CDR3 reads CASSYRATEAFF. The CDR3 DNA follows: TGTGCCAGCAGTTATAGGGCCACTGAAGCTTTCTTT.

This clone was seen only a few times. The chain links TRBV7-3 to TRBJ2-7, with no clear D. The CDR3 sequence is 13 residues long. Trimming pared 2 bases from V and 3 bases from J, leaving 8 bases between. Germline CDR1 SGHTA, CDR2 FQGTGA. This chain's CDR3 is CASSLLDVYEQYF. The CDR3 nucleotides are TGTGCCAGCAGCTTACTCGACGTCTACGAGCAGTACTTC.

The chain combines TRBV12-3 or TRBV12-4 with TRBJ1-2; no clear D gene. V was trimmed by 5 bases and J by 5 bases, leaving 12 bases between them. The CDR3 has 13 residues. DNA of the CDR3: TGTGCCAGCAGTCCGACTAATCGGTATGGCTACACCTTC. Protein: CASSPTNRYGYTF.

This clone was recorded a few times. V is TRBV12-3 or TRBV12-4 and J is TRBJ1-5, with D unresolved. Trimming left V 3 bases short and J 7 bases short, with 4 bases between. The CDR3 extends over 11 amino acids. The CDR3 sequence: CASSFLQPQHF. The CDR3 DNA sequence: TGTGCCAGCAGTTTTTTACAGCCCCAGCATTTT.

V and J are TRBV5-1 and TRBJ2-7; 8 bases fit TRBD1. The germline V gene encodes CDR1 SGHRS and CDR2 YFSETQ. V lost 5 bases, J lost 2 bases, and 9 bases stayed unmatched. This CDR3 comprises 15 residues. The CDR3 DNA follows: TGCGCCAGCAGAGAGGAGGGACAGGAAACCTACGAGCAGTACTTC. Translation: CASREEGQETYEQYF.

The chain joins TRBV7-9 to TRBJ1-1, with TRBD1 as a possible D gene (5 bases). Trimming pared 5 bases from V and 2 bases from J, leaving 15 bases between. CDR1 is SEHNR and CDR2 is FQNEAQ in the germline V gene (reference sequence). The CDR3 extends over 15 amino acids. The CDR3 reads CASSPRRRANTEAFF. The CDR3 coding sequence is TGTGCCAGCAGCCCCAGGCGCAGGGCTAACACTGAAGCTTTCTTT.

This chain uses TRBV7-9 with TRBJ1-1; 7 bases align to TRBD1. There are 15 residues in the CDR3. In germline, CDR1 is SEHNR, CDR2 FQNEAQ (reference sequence). The V gene end was trimmed by 1 base and the J gene end by 5 bases; junction bases not matched to a gene: 7. Here the CDR3 DNA reads TGTGCCAGCAGCTTAGAGGGCAGGGGGGGTACTGAAGCTTTCTTT. This sequence encodes CASSLEGRGGTEAFF.

CDR3: CASSPYGHSPYYTF. The CDR3, as DNA: TGTGCCAGCAGCCCCTATGGACACTCCCCATACTACACCTTC. The chain uses TRBV7-9 and TRBJ1-2, with a tentative D call TRBD1 (5 bases). Germline V CDR1 and CDR2: SEHNR, FQNEAQ (reference sequence). Trimming left V 5 bases short and J 10 bases short, with 20 bases between. The CDR3 is made up of 14 amino acids.

This clone appeared once. V is TRBV2 and J is TRBJ1-2; D is undetermined. V lost 5 bases and J 8 bases, leaving 9 bases between the germline ends. The CDR3 extends over 11 amino acids. Germline CDR1 is SNHLY and CDR2 is FYNNEI. The CDR3 region has the DNA TGTGCCAGCAGTTACAAGGAAGGCTACACCTTC. It codes for CASSYKEGYTF.

The chain employs TRBV7-2 and TRBJ1-1, with D perhaps TRBD1 (5 bases). CDR3 length equals 15 residues. Germline lookup yields CDR1 SGHTA and CDR2 FQGNSA. Trimming stripped 0 bases from V and 0 bases from J, with 8 bases between. The CDR3 nucleotides are TGTGCCAGCAGCTTAGCGCCAGGGATGAACACTGAAGCTTTCTTT. It encodes CASSLAPGMNTEAFF.

This chain uses TRBV6-6 with TRBJ2-3, with 13 bases fitting TRBD2. Germline loops: CDR1 MNHNY, CDR2 SVGAGI (reference sequence). The CDR3 totals 19 residues. V lost 5 bases to trimming and J lost 3 bases; unmatched junction nucleotides: 14. CDR3 residues: CASSLTGTSGVWGTDTQYF. CDR3 in DNA: TGTGCCAGCAGTCTCACCGGGACTAGCGGGGTTTGGGGTACAGATACGCAGTATTTT.

The chain is built from TRBV2 and TRBJ1-1; 7 positions agree with TRBD1. The CDR3 runs to 16 residues. The germline V gene encodes CDR1 SNHLY and CDR2 FYNNEI. Trimming took 3 bases from V and 4 from J; bases not matched to a gene: 11. The CDR3: CASSDTNDREGTEAFF. CDR3 nucleotides: TGTGCCAGCAGTGATACCAACGACAGGGAGGGCACTGAAGCTTTCTTT.

V and J are TRBV5-1 and TRBJ1-6, with 7 bases fitting TRBD1. In germline, CDR1 is SGHRS, CDR2 YFSETQ. CDR3 size: 15 residues. The J segment lost 7 bases and the V segment lost 4 bases, leaving 8 bases of the junction unmatched. Here the CDR3 DNA reads TGCGCCAGCAGCCCAAGAGGACAGGAGAATTCACCCCTCCACTTT. Translated, it gives CASSPRGQENSPLHF. Combining the CDR3 with reference TRBV5-1 and TRBJ1-6 gives the whole variable domain KAGVTQTPRYLIKTRGQQVTLSCSPISGHRSVSWYQQTPGQGLQFLFEYFSETQRNKGNFPGRFSGRQFSNSRSEMNVSTLELGDSALYLCASSPRGQENSPLHFGNGTRLTVT.

This chain links TRBV5-4 with TRBJ1-6, with 9 positions matching TRBD1. The germline CDR1 and CDR2 sequences are SGHNT and YYREEE (reference sequence). Losses at the gene ends were 2 bases for V and 5 bases for J; bases not matched to a gene: 8. The CDR3 extends over 17 amino acids. The DNA of the CDR3 is TGTGCCAGCAGCTTCCCCGGGACAGGGAGTAATAATTCACCCCTCCACTTT. This codes for CASSFPGTGSNNSPLHF.

The rearrangement links TRBV5-1 to TRBJ1-1, with D possibly matching TRBD1 (5 bases). The CDR3 is 14 amino acids. Per the germline V gene, CDR1 is SGHRS and CDR2 is YFSETQ. Trimming shortened V by 5 bases and J by 5 bases, and 16 bases separated the two germline ends. As DNA, the CDR3 is TGCGCCAGCAGAACCCAGGGAGGCATAACTGAAGCTTTCTTT. Amino acid sequence: CASRTQGGITEAFF.

The chain recombines TRBV19 with TRBJ2-5, with TRBD2 matching 8 bases. From germline, CDR1 is LNHDA and CDR2 SQIVND (reference sequence). This CDR3 is built from 14 residues. Losses at the gene ends were 3 bases for V and 10 bases for J; bases not matched to a gene: 10. DNA for the CDR3: TGTGCCAGTAGTATGGAACGGGGGGGTAGGGACCAGTACTTC. Amino acid sequence: CASSMERGGRDQYF.

This rearrangement joins TRBV6-5 to TRBJ2-1; the match to TRBD2 covers 7 bases. V lost 6 bases, J lost 4 bases, and 6 bases stayed unmatched. The CDR3 totals 14 residues. The germline CDR1 and CDR2 sequences are MNHEY and SVGAGI. CDR3: CASSTSAGYNEQFF. For the CDR3, the DNA is TGTGCCAGCAGCACTAGCGCGGGATACAATGAGCAGTTCTTC.

The chain recombines TRBV30 with TRBJ1-1, with a weak D call TRBD1 (6 bases). In germline, CDR1 is GTSNPN, CDR2 SVGIG (reference sequence). Trimming left V 0 bases short and J 6 bases short, with 14 bases between. The CDR3 length is 14 residues. The CDR3, as DNA: TGTGCCTGGAGTGTAGCCCCCCCAGGGGCTGAAGCTTTCTTT. It specifies CAWSVAPPGAEAFF.

The rearrangement uses TRBV2 and TRBJ2-7; D is possibly TRBD1 (5 bases). CDR1 and CDR2 (germline): SNHLY, FYNNEI. Trimming stripped 7 bases from V and 1 base from J, with 14 bases between. CDR3 length equals 14 residues. The CDR3 loop is CASMGQYSSYEQYF. The CDR3 DNA follows: TGTGCCAGCATGGGGCAGTACTCATCCTACGAGCAGTACTTC.

The chain uses TRBV5-4 and TRBJ1-6; weak D call: TRBD1 (5 bases). Trimming removed 3 bases from V and 9 bases from J, with 19 bases in between. The CDR3 contains 16 residues. In germline, CDR1 is SGHNT, CDR2 YYREEE (reference sequence). CDR3 residues: CASSSAKRGNVSPLHF. The CDR3 region has the DNA TGTGCCAGCAGCTCAGCAAAGCGGGGGAATGTTTCACCCCTCCACTTT. Drawing the rest from reference TRBV5-4 and TRBJ1-6, the complete variable domain is ETGVTQSPTHLIKTRGQQVTLRCSSQSGHNTVSWYQQALGQGPQFIFQYYREEENGRGNFPPRFSGLQFPNYSSELNVNALELDDSALYLCASSSAKRGNVSPLHFGNGTRLTVT.

The V call is TRBV6-2 or TRBV6-3, the J call TRBJ1-2; 7 nucleotides agree with TRBD1. Trimming at V came to 3 bases and at J to 7 bases, leaving 8 bases not matched to a gene. There are 14 residues in the CDR3. The germline V gene has CDR1 MNHEY and CDR2 SVGEGT. The CDR3 protein is CASSYQGGATGYTF. The DNA for the CDR3 is TGTGCCAGCAGTTATCAAGGGGGCGCGACTGGCTACACCTTC.

This rearrangement joins TRBV28 to TRBJ1-1; no clear D gene. CDR3 length: 13 residues. From germline, CDR1 is MDHEN and CDR2 SYDVKM. Trimming removed 9 bases from V and 0 bases from J, with 11 bases in between. The CDR3 DNA sequence: TGTGCCAGTGGACGGTCCCTGAACACTGAAGCTTTCTTT. This encodes CASGRSLNTEAFF.

V is TRBV7-3 and J is TRBJ2-6; 8 bases are a match to TRBD2. The V gene end was trimmed by 5 bases and the J gene end by 4 bases; junction bases not matched to a gene: 16. The CDR3 runs to 19 residues. Germline V gene sequence: CDR1 SGHTA, CDR2 FQGTGA. In nucleotides, the CDR3 is TGTGCCAGCAGCCCAACGGGGGGGCGGGGGGCGCGGGGGGCCAACGTCCTGACTTTC. This translates into CASSPTGGRGARGANVLTF.

The rearrangement links TRBV6-1 to TRBJ1-1, with TRBD1 as a possible D gene (6 bases). Trimming left V 7 bases short and J 1 base short, with 16 bases between. There are 15 residues in the CDR3. Germline V lookup: CDR1 MNHNS, CDR2 SASEGT. Here the CDR3 reads CASTIIGGQNTEAFF. The CDR3 DNA is TGTGCCAGCACTATTATTGGGGGACAGAACACTGAAGCTTTCTTT.

This chain links TRBV28 with TRBJ1-2; 11 bases line up with TRBD1. Germline V gene lookup returns CDR1 MDHEN and CDR2 SYDVKM. The V and J ends lost 4 bases and 8 bases, in that order; junction bases with no gene match: 6. The CDR3 covers 14 residues. CDR3 in DNA: TGTGCCAGCAGTTCCTGGACAGGGGGCCTCGGCTACACCTTC. Translating gives CASSSWTGGLGYTF.

The gene calls are TRBV6-5 and TRBJ2-1, with 11 bases fitting TRBD2. V dropped 6 bases and J dropped 8; count of bases not matched to a gene: 3. Germline CDR1 reads MNHEY; CDR2 reads SVGAGI. The CDR3 loop spans 13 amino acids. CDR3 region: CASSRTSGYEQFF. For the CDR3, the DNA is TGTGCCAGCAGCAGGACTAGCGGGTATGAGCAGTTCTTC.

The genes are TRBV7-6 and TRBJ2-2; possibly TRBD1 for D (5 bases). This CDR3 is built from 17 residues. V lost 2 bases and J 0 bases, leaving 13 bases between the germline ends. CDR1 SGHVS and CDR2 FNYEAQ come from the germline V gene. In nucleotides, the CDR3 is TGTGCCAGCAGCTTACGTTGGCAGGGTGCGAACACCGGGGAGCTGTTTTTT. This gives the protein CASSLRWQGANTGELFF.